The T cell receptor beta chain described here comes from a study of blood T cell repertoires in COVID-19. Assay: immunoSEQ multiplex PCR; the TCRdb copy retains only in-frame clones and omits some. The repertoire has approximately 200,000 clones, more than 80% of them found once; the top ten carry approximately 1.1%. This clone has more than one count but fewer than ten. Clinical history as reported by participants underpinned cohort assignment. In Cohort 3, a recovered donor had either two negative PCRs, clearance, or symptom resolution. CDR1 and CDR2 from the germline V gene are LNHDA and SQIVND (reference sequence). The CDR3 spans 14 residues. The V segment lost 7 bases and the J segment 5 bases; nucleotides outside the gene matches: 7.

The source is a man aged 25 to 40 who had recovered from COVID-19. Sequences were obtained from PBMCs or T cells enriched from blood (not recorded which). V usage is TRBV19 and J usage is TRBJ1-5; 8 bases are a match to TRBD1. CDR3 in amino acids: CASKVRGLYQPQHF. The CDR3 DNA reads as TGTGCCAGTAAGGTCAGGGGGCTTTATCAGCCCCAGCATTTT. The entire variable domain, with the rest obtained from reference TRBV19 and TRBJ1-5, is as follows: DGGITQSPKYLFRKEGQNVTLSCEQNLNHDAMYWYRQDPGQGLRLIYYSQIVNDFQKGDIAEGYSVSREKKESFPLTVTSAQKNPTAFYLCASKVRGLYQPQHFGDGTRLSIL.